One sample yielded the 16 T cell receptor beta chains listed below, sequenced in a study of blood T cell repertoires in COVID-19. Profiled with immunoSEQ multiplex PCR; TCRdb holds only in-frame clones, not every one. The sample consists of 50,000 to 75,000 clones, almost 90% of them appearing once. The sequencing sample was made of peripheral blood. These receptors originate from a woman in her forties or fifties with active or convalescent COVID-19.

The V call is TRBV20-1, the J call TRBJ2-1, with D perhaps matching TRBD1 (5 bases). The CDR3 covers 11 residues. V lost 0 bases, J lost 14 bases, and 11 bases lay in between. Germline CDR1 is DFQATT and CDR2 is SNEGSKA (reference sequence). The CDR3 protein is CSAREGPVEFF. The CDR3 bases are TGCAGTGCTAGAGAGGGGCCCGTTGAGTTCTTC.

The chain uses TRBV4-2 and TRBJ2-1, with a weak D call TRBD2 (6 bases). The V end was cut by 1 base, the J end by 7 bases, with 14 bases between. The germline V gene encodes CDR1 LGHNA and CDR2 YNFKEQ. The CDR3 totals 15 residues. For the CDR3, the DNA is TGTGCCAGCAGCCAAGTACTAGCCGATTTTAATGAGCAGTTCTTC. It yields the protein CASSQVLADFNEQFF.

The chain uses TRBV5-1 and TRBJ2-5, with 15 bases matching TRBD2. V dropped 4 bases and J dropped 5; count of bases not matched to a gene: 6. This CDR3 is built from 16 residues. Germline V gene sequence: CDR1 SGHRS, CDR2 YFSETQ. The CDR3 nucleotides read TGCGCCAGCAGCACTGGGACTAGCGGGAGGAGGGAGACCCAGTACTTC. This gives the protein CASSTGTSGRRETQYF.

Here the CDR3 DNA reads TGTGCCAGCAGTATTAAAAACACTGAAGCTTTCTTT. Translated: CASSIKNTEAFF. This chain connects TRBV6-5 to TRBJ1-1; D unresolved. V shed 5 bases and J shed 2 bases, with 6 bases lying between them. CDR1 MNHEY and CDR2 SVGAGI come from the germline V gene. This CDR3 is built from 12 residues.

The rearrangement joins TRBV13 to TRBJ2-1; 10 positions agree with TRBD2. This CDR3 is built from 16 residues. With 5 bases clipped from V and 1 base from J, the junction kept 5 bases outside the gene matches. The germline V gene encodes CDR1 PRHDT and CDR2 FYEKMQ (reference sequence). CDR3 residues: CASSPGLADSYNEQFF. The CDR3 DNA is TGTGCCAGCAGCCCAGGACTAGCGGATTCCTACAATGAGCAGTTCTTC.

J is TRBJ1-2 and V is TRBV18; tentatively, D is TRBD1 (5 bases). CDR1 and CDR2 from the germline V gene are KGHSH and LQKENI. This CDR3 spans 16 amino acids. Trimming stripped 0 bases from V and 4 bases from J, with 15 bases between. DNA of the CDR3: TGTGCCAGCTCACCACCGTCCGCAGGGAATGGCTATGGCTACACCTTC. Translating it yields CASSPPSAGNGYGYTF.

This chain links TRBV9 with TRBJ2-5; TRBD1 matches 7 bases. This CDR3 spans 15 amino acids. Germline trimming cut 0 bases from V and 2 bases from J; bases unmatched to any gene: 4. Germline V gives CDR1 SGDLS, CDR2 YYNGEE. CDR3 in DNA: TGTGCCAGCAGCGTAGGGAACAGGGGACAAGAGACCCAGTACTTC. This encodes CASSVGNRGQETQYF. The full variable domain, with the rest looked up from reference TRBV9 and TRBJ2-5, is DSGVTQTPKHLITATGQRVTLRCSPRSGDLSVYWYQQSLDQGLQFLIQYYNGEERAKGNILERFSAQQFPDLHSELNLSSLELGDSALYFCASSVGNRGQETQYFGPGTRLLVL.

The chain recombines TRBV18 with TRBJ2-7; TRBD1 agrees at 10 bases. CDR3 size: 14 residues. The germline V gene has CDR1 KGHSH and CDR2 LQKENI. V shed 2 bases and J 5 bases; nucleotides not matched to a gene: 3. The CDR3 nucleotides are TGTGCCAGCTCACCAGGACAGGGGGTCCACGAGCAGTACTTC. Translation: CASSPGQGVHEQYF. Combining the CDR3 with reference TRBV18 and TRBJ2-7 gives the whole variable domain NAGVMQNPRHLVRRRGQEARLRCSPMKGHSHVYWYRQLPEEGLKFMVYLQKENIIDESGMPKERFSAEFPKEGPSILRIQQVVRGDSAAYFCASSPGQGVHEQYFGPGTRLTVT.

CDR3 nucleotide sequence: TGTGCCAGTAGTCCGGGACAGTCTTATAATTCACCCCTCCACTTT. This sequence encodes CASSPGQSYNSPLHF. The chain employs TRBV19 and TRBJ1-6; 7 bases are a match to TRBD1. There are 15 residues in the CDR3. Per the germline V gene, CDR1 is LNHDA and CDR2 is SQIVND (reference sequence). After removal of 5 bases from V and 4 bases from J, the junction contained 5 bases not matched to a gene.

The genes are TRBV9 and TRBJ1-1, with a weak D call TRBD1 (5 bases). Deletions cut 4 bases from V and 7 bases from J, with 14 bases between. CDR3 length: 13 residues. Per germline, CDR1 SGDLS and CDR2 YYNGEE. The CDR3 DNA follows: TGTGCCAGCAGCACCCAGACAGAAAGTGAAGCTTTCTTT. It codes for CASSTQTESEAFF. The full variable domain, completed using reference TRBV9 and TRBJ1-1, is DSGVTQTPKHLITATGQRVTLRCSPRSGDLSVYWYQQSLDQGLQFLIQYYNGEERAKGNILERFSAQQFPDLHSELNLSSLELGDSALYFCASSTQTESEAFFGQGTRLTVV.

The gene calls are TRBV7-3 and TRBJ1-1; the D gene is possibly TRBD1 (5 bases). The ends were cut back, 4 bases at V and 5 bases at J, with 14 bases in the middle. The CDR3 has 14 residues. Germline V gene lookup returns CDR1 SGHTA and CDR2 FQGTGA. The CDR3 coding sequence is TGTGCCAGCAGCTCCGGGGGGGACCCAACTGAAGCTTTCTTT. Translated, it gives CASSSGGDPTEAFF.

The chain couples TRBV27 to TRBJ2-1, with 14 bases lining up with TRBD2. Looked up from germline, CDR1 is MNHEY and CDR2 is SMNVEV (reference sequence). This CDR3 region has 15 residues. The V and J ends lost 6 bases and 6 bases, in that order; junction bases with no gene match: 4. The CDR3 loop is CASSLGLAGVNEQFF. The CDR3 nucleotides read TGTGCCAGCAGCCTGGGACTAGCGGGAGTCAATGAGCAGTTCTTC.

V usage is TRBV4-1 and J usage is TRBJ2-7; D ambiguous. The CDR3 runs 15 residues. Trimming removed 1 base from V and 2 bases from J, with 12 bases in between. In germline, CDR1 is MGHRA, CDR2 YSYEKL. The CDR3 bases are TGCGCCAGCAGCCAAGCGCTGAGCCTACCCTACGAGCAGTACTTC. Its protein is CASSQALSLPYEQYF.

The chain is built from TRBV10-3 and TRBJ2-2; D not resolved. CDR3 length: 12 residues. In germline, CDR1 is ENHRY, CDR2 SYGVKD. V was trimmed by 6 bases and J by 6 bases, leaving 8 bases between them. CDR3 bases: TGTGCCATCAGCCTCAGTTCCGGGGAGCTGTTTTTT. As protein: CAISLSSGELFF.

This chain connects TRBV21-1 to TRBJ1-5; the table's D call of TRBD1 was not tested on the DNA. TRBV21-1 is tagged as a pseudogene. The CDR3 contains 18 residues. CDR3 in amino acids: CASSKLLDRTISNQPQHF. The DNA of the CDR3 is TGTGCCAGCAGCAAACTCCTGGACAGAACGATTAGCAATCAGCCCCAGCATTTT.

The rearrangement links TRBV3-1 (or the pseudogene TRBV3-2) to TRBJ2-7; TRBD2 agrees at 9 bases. CDR3 size: 14 residues. The V segment lost 2 bases and the J segment 1 base; nucleotides outside the gene matches: 0. Germline CDR1 LGHDT, CDR2 YNNKEL (reference sequence). DNA for the CDR3: TGTGCCAGCAGCCAAACTAGCGGGTCCTACGAGCAGTACTTC. Protein sequence: CASSQTSGSYEQYF.